Shown below are 6 T cell receptor beta chains from a single sample sequenced in a study of T cells in Graves' hyperthyroidism and ophthalmopathy. Template material for amplifying TCR beta CDR3 regions consisted of RNA transcripts. A first-round RT-PCR of the TCR CDR3 used the HTBI primer set. Using its own MiXCR run on the multiplex PCR reads, TCRdb lists one record per CDR3 protein. This sample has approximately 330,000 distinct CDR3 sequences, with roughly an eighth found just once. Sequences were obtained from blood. The receptors were gathered from a middle-aged woman with Graves' ophthalmopathy.

This clonotype was detected ten times or more. The chain carries TRBV20-1 and TRBJ2-7; 10 nucleotides align to TRBD2. CDR3 length: 16 amino acids. Germline-derived CDR1 and CDR2 are DFQATT and SNEGSKA (reference sequence). Trimming removed 3 bases from V and 4 bases from J; junction bases left unmatched: 12. The DNA of the CDR3 is TGCAGTGCTAGCCTAACACTAGCGGGGCATAAGTACGAGCAGTACTTC. This sequence encodes CSASLTLAGHKYEQYF.

The sample holds many counts of this clonotype. The chain combines TRBV11-2 with TRBJ2-3; 10 positions agree with TRBD2. The length of the CDR3 is 15 residues. Germline V CDR1 and CDR2: SGHAT, FQNNGV. With 3 bases clipped from V and 8 bases from J, the junction kept 8 bases outside the gene matches. Here the CDR3 DNA reads TGTGCCAGCAGCTTCGGGCTAGCGGGAGAGGTTACGCAGTATTTT. This codes for CASSFGLAGEVTQYF.

The chain links TRBV5-1 to TRBJ2-7; D perhaps matches TRBD1 (6 bases). The germline gives CDR1 SGHRS, CDR2 YFSETQ. The V end lost 3 bases, the J end lost 4 bases, and 17 bases lay between the germline ends. The CDR3 has 15 amino acids. The CDR3 reads CASSSKQGSRYEQYF. As DNA, the CDR3 is TGCGCCAGCAGCTCTAAACAGGGTTCGAGGTACGAGCAGTACTTC.

This clonotype was seen a handful of times. V and J are TRBV28 and TRBJ1-6; D may be TRBD1 (5 bases). CDR1 and CDR2 (germline): MDHEN, SYDVKM. This CDR3 contains 15 residues. Between the trimmed V and J ends, which lost 11 bases and 4 bases, there was a span of 18 bases. CDR3 region: CAAAGTDFYNSPLHF. CDR3 coding DNA: TGTGCCGCAGCCGGGACGGATTTTTATAATTCACCCCTCCACTTT.

This clonotype was recorded at least ten times. The genes are TRBV27 and TRBJ2-7; D is perhaps TRBD1 (5 bases). Trimming removed 1 base from V and 1 base from J, with 11 bases in between. The V gene's germline CDR1 is MNHEY and CDR2 SMNVEV (reference sequence). The CDR3 runs 15 residues. CDR3 sequence reads: CASSLYGALSYEQYF. The CDR3 DNA reads as TGTGCCAGCAGTTTATATGGGGCCCTTTCCTACGAGCAGTACTTC.

This clonotype was seen many times. J is TRBJ2-2 and V is TRBV6-4, with a tentative D call TRBD2 (6 bases). Germline assignment: CDR1 MRHNA and CDR2 SNTAGT. V lost 0 bases and J 7 bases, leaving 9 bases between the germline ends. CDR3 length equals 14 residues. For the CDR3, the DNA is TGTGCCAGCAGTGACTCGAGAGCGGGCGGGGAGCTGTTTTTT. Translating gives CASSDSRAGGELFF.